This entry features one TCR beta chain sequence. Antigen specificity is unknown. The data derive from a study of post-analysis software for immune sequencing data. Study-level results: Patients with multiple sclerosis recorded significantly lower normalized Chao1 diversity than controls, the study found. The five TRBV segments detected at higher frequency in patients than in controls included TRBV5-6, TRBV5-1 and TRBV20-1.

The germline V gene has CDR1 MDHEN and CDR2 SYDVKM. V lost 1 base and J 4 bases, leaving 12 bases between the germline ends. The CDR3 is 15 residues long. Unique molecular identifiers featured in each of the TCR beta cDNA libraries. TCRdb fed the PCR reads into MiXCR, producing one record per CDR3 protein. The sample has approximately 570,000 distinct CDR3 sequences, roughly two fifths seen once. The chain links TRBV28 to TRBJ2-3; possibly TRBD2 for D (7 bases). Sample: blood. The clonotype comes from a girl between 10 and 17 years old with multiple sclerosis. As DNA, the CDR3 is TGTGCCAGCAGTTTATTAGGGGGGGAGGCAGATACGCAGTATTTT. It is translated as CASSLLGGEADTQYF.